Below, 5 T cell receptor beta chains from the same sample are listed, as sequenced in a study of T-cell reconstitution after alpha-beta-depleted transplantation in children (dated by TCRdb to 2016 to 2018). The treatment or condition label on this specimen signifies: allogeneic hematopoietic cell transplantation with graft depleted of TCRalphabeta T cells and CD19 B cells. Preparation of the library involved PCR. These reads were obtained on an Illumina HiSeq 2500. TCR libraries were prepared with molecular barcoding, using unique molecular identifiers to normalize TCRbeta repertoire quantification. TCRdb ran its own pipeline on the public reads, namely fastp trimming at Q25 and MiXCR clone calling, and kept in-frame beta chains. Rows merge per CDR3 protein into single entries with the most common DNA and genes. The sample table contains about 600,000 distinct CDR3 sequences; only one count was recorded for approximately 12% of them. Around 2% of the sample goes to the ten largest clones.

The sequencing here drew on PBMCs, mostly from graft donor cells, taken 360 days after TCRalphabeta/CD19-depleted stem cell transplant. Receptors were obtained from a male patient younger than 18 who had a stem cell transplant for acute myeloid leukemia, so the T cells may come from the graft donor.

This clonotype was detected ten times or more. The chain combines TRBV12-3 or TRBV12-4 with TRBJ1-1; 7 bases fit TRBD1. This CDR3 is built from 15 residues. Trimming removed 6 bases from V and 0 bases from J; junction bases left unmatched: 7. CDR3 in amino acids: CASSPGQVVNTEAFF. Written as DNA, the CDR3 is TGTGCCAGCAGCCCAGGACAGGTGGTGAACACTGAAGCTTTCTTT.

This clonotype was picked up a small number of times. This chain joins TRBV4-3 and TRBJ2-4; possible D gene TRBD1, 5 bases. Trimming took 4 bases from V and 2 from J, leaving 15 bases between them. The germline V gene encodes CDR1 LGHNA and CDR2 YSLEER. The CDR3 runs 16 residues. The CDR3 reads CASSPGPQGPKNIQYF. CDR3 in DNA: TGCGCCAGCAGCCCTGGGCCTCAGGGCCCCAAAAACATTCAGTACTTC.

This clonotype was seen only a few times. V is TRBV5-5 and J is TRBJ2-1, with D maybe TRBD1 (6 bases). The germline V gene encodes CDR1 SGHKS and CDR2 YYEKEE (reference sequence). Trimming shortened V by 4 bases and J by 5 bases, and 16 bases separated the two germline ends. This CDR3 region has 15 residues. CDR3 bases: TGTGCCAGCAGCCAAGGGACAATGGCAAACAATGAGCAGTTCTTC. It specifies CASSQGTMANNEQFF.

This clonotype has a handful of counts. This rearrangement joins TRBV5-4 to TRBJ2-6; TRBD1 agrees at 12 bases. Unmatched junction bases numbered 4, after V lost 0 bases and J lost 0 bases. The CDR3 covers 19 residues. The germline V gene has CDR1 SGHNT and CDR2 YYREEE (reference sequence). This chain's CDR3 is CASSLAGTGGLSGANVLTF. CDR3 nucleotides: TGTGCCAGCAGCTTGGCCGGGACAGGGGGCCTCTCTGGGGCCAACGTCCTGACTTTC.

The CDR3 loop reads CSARDDTPQGSYNEQFF. Written as DNA, the CDR3 is TGCAGTGCTAGAGATGATACGCCCCAGGGCTCCTACAATGAGCAGTTCTTC. The chain combines TRBV20-1 with TRBJ2-1; weak D call: TRBD1 (5 bases). Trimming removed 0 bases from V and 0 bases from J, with 15 bases in between. Germline-derived CDR1 and CDR2 are DFQATT and SNEGSKA (reference sequence). This CDR3 is built from 17 residues.